The 15 T cell receptor beta chains below come from one sample, sequenced in a study of CD4 and CD8 cells across lung adenocarcinoma regions. MiXCR was run by TCRdb on the PCR reads, yielding one entry per CDR3 protein. The repertoire holds roughly 10,000 distinct CDR3 sequences, with around 51% as singletons. Sequenced sample: CD4+ T cells from the margin of a lung tumor. The receptors were gathered from a male donor with lung adenocarcinoma. The CD4 and CD8 labels of this study may be unreliable.

This sequence joins TRBV6-1 and TRBJ2-1; 10 nucleotides align to TRBD1. Germline-derived CDR1 and CDR2 are MNHNS and SASEGT. The CDR3 totals 15 residues. Unmatched junction bases numbered 4, after V lost 6 bases and J lost 2 bases. The CDR3 nucleotides are TGTGCCAGCAGGACCGGGACAGGGGCCTACAATGAGCAGTTCTTC. This translates into CASRTGTGAYNEQFF.

This clonotype was seen many times. This could be a read error, since a much larger clone is one nucleotide away. The chain joins TRBV6-1 to TRBJ2-1; D is perhaps TRBD2 (5 bases). The germline V and J ends were trimmed by 2 bases and 13 bases, with 15 bases remaining between them. The germline V gene has CDR1 MNHNS and CDR2 SASEGT. The CDR3 is 13 residues long. The CDR3: CASSENPGETQFF. In nucleotides, the CDR3 is TGTGCCAGCAGTGAAAATCCCGGGGAGACCCAGTTCTTC.

By sample share, this clonotype is medium-sized. The chain employs TRBV6-1 and TRBJ2-3, with TRBD2 matching over 16 bases. The V segment lost 6 bases and the J segment 1 base; nucleotides outside the gene matches: 10. This CDR3 is 19 amino acids long. Germline V gene sequence: CDR1 MNHNS, CDR2 SASEGT. CDR3 nucleotide sequence: TGTGCCAGCAGAGCCTCGGGACTAGCGGGGGGGAGTGGCACAGATACGCAGTATTTT. Amino acids: CASRASGLAGGSGTDTQYF.

The chain carries TRBV30 and TRBJ2-7; D possibly corresponds to TRBD1 (5 bases). There are 15 residues in the CDR3. Trimming pared 2 bases from V and 0 bases from J, leaving 14 bases between. Germline V gives CDR1 GTSNPN, CDR2 SVGIG (reference sequence). DNA of the CDR3: TGTGCCTGGAGTTGGGGCACCGATGGCTCCTACGAGCAGTACTTC. Its translation is CAWSWGTDGSYEQYF.

This clonotype is deemed large. This chain connects TRBV6-5 to TRBJ2-5; D remains unclear. This CDR3 contains 12 residues. The germline V and J ends were trimmed by 0 bases and 4 bases, with 3 bases remaining between them. CDR1 and CDR2 from the germline V gene are MNHEY and SVGAGI. The CDR3, as DNA: TGTGCCAGCAGTTACTCTAGAGAGACCCAGTACTTC. Its translation is CASSYSRETQYF.

There are many counts of this clonotype. The chain recombines TRBV6-5 with TRBJ2-1; 7 bases are a match to TRBD1. The germline V gene has CDR1 MNHEY and CDR2 SVGAGI. The CDR3 extends over 15 amino acids. V dropped 4 bases and J dropped 1; count of bases not matched to a gene: 4. DNA of the CDR3: TGTGCCAGCAGTTCTACAGGGGAGTCCTACAATGAGCAGTTCTTC. The encoded protein is CASSSTGESYNEQFF.

The V call is TRBV10-3, the J call TRBJ2-5; tentative D call: TRBD1 (6 bases). The V and J ends lost 4 bases and 3 bases respectively, with 21 bases between them. This CDR3 spans 17 amino acids. CDR1 and CDR2 (germline): ENHRY, SYGVKD. The CDR3 DNA is TGTGCCATCAGTGCGGGTACTGGGGGCAGAGACAAAGAGACCCAGTACTTC. Translating it yields CAISAGTGGRDKETQYF.

Regarding this clonotype: At one boundary the junction diverges from the germline segment, which might be a read error. The chain combines TRBV7-2 with TRBJ2-5; D not resolved. The CDR3 is 14 residues long. Germline values: CDR1 SGHTA, CDR2 FQGNSA. CDR3 protein: CAGIVGREQDTQYF. DNA for the CDR3: TGTGCGGGCATCGTGGGCCGTGAGCAAGACACCCAGTACTTC. The full variable domain, with the rest looked up from reference TRBV7-2 and TRBJ2-5, is GAGVSQSPSNKVTEKGKDVELRCDPISGHTALYWYRQSLGQGLEFLIYFQGNSAPDKSGLPSDRFSAERTGGSVSTLTIQRTQQEDSAVYLCAGIVGREQDTQYFGPGTRLLVL.

By share, this clonotype ranks as medium-sized (0.01 to 0.1%). V is TRBV7-2 and J is TRBJ2-3, with D possibly TRBD1 on 5 matching bases. V was trimmed by 2 bases and J by 6 bases, leaving 12 bases between them. Germline CDR1 reads SGHTA; CDR2 reads FQGNSA. The length of the CDR3 is 14 residues. DNA for the CDR3: TGTGCCAGCAGCTTAAGGGGTAACACGGATACGCAGTATTTT. This codes for CASSLRGNTDTQYF.

This clonotype was recorded at least ten times. The chain links TRBV3-1 to TRBJ2-5; no reliable D call. This CDR3 has 15 residues. Germline V gene data show CDR1 as LGHDT and CDR2 as YNNKEL (reference sequence). V lost 0 bases and J 7 bases, leaving 15 bases between the germline ends. The CDR3 DNA sequence: TGTGCCAGCAGCCAAGAATCACAGTTTATGCGGACCCAGTACTTC. Its translation is CASSQESQFMRTQYF.

This clonotype was observed a handful of times. The CDR3 region has the DNA TGTGCCAGCAGCTTAGCGGGGGATTACAATGAGCAGTTCTTC. Protein sequence: CASSLAGDYNEQFF. The chain is built from TRBV7-9 and TRBJ2-1, with D perhaps matching TRBD1 or TRBD2 (5 bases each). CDR1 is SEHNR and CDR2 is FQNEAQ in the germline V gene (reference sequence). CDR3 length equals 14 residues. V gave up 0 bases and J gave up 4 bases, with 7 bases separating them.

This clonotype turned up a few times. The rearrangement joins TRBV10-1 to TRBJ2-1; TRBD1 matches at 7 bases. V shed 6 bases and J 9 bases; nucleotides not matched to a gene: 8. The CDR3 totals 13 residues. In germline, CDR1 is WNHNN, CDR2 SYGVQD (reference sequence). This CDR3 reads CASSFDRASEQFF. DNA for the CDR3: TGCGCCAGCAGCTTCGACAGGGCCAGTGAGCAGTTCTTC.

The chain joins TRBV7-2 to TRBJ2-1; perhaps TRBD2 as D (6 bases). The V end lost 5 bases, the J end lost 10 bases, and 15 bases lay between the germline ends. The germline gives CDR1 SGHTA, CDR2 FQGNSA. The CDR3 spans 13 residues. The DNA of the CDR3 is TGTGCCAGCAGCCCCTACCTAGCGACCGAGCAGTTCTTC. This translates into CASSPYLATEQFF.

V and J are TRBV6-1 and TRBJ2-7, with D unresolved. Germline CDR1 is MNHNS and CDR2 is SASEGT. Trimming shortened V by 6 bases and J by 3 bases, and 12 bases separated the two germline ends. CDR3 length: 13 amino acids. CDR3 sequence reads: CASSLASGYEQYF. CDR3 in DNA: TGTGCCAGCAGCCTGGCTTCTGGCTACGAGCAGTACTTC.

The rearrangement links TRBV7-2 to TRBJ2-3, with 8 bases identical to TRBD2. CDR3 size: 15 residues. Germline assignment: CDR1 SGHTA and CDR2 FQGNSA. Unmatched junction bases numbered 4, after V lost 4 bases and J lost 1 base. CDR3 region: CASSSWTSRTDTQYF. The DNA of the CDR3 is TGTGCCAGCAGCTCTTGGACTAGCCGCACAGATACGCAGTATTTT.